This TCR beta chain was sequenced during a study of T cell repertoires in cytomegalovirus infection. Findings and limits, study-wide: Identification of carriers of CMV plus the relevant HLA was achieved through cumulative public TCR beta family frequency.

The germline V and J ends were trimmed by 0 bases and 3 bases, with 12 bases remaining between them. The germline V gene encodes CDR1 MGHRA and CDR2 YSYEKL. The CDR3 extends over 15 amino acids. Regarding this clonotype: Its cognate antigen is unknown.

In TCRdb, the reads were re-called with MiXCR into one record per CDR3 protein. The table lists under 500,000 distinct CDR3 sequences, under 55% of them singletons. The sequence derives from a human donor in good health (CMV status not recorded). Some clones in this sample may be carry-over from other donors' samples. The source was cultured PBMCs, collected from culture after CMV antigen stimulation. V usage is TRBV4-1 and J usage is TRBJ2-7; D is unresolved. The DNA for the CDR3 is TGCGCCAGCAGCCAAGATCCACGTACGGGCTACGAGCAGTACTTC. This sequence encodes CASSQDPRTGYEQYF.